Each of the 17 T cell receptor beta chains below was sequenced from the same sample in a study of T cells in localized non-small cell lung cancer. This table comes from immunoSEQ multiplex PCR, and its TCRdb copy is limited to in-frame clones, with some not included. Among roughly 13,000 clones, roughly 87% were seen once, and the ten largest hold 2.7%. The input for sequencing was peripheral blood mononuclear cells, taken before any cancer treatment. The receptors were sampled from a man between 40 and 75 years old with stage III lung adenocarcinoma.

The rearrangement links TRBV27 to TRBJ2-5; 8 nucleotides agree with TRBD2. The CDR3 length is 17 residues. Germline CDR1 reads MNHEY; CDR2 reads SMNVEV (reference sequence). V trimming: 4 bases; J trimming: 4 bases; junction bases outside the gene matches: 14. Written as DNA, the CDR3 is TGTGCCAGCAGTTCCGTAATCCGGGGACTAGAAAGAGAGACCCAGTACTTC. Amino acids: CASSSVIRGLERETQYF.

The rearrangement joins TRBV20-1 to TRBJ2-1; D is unclear. V dropped 0 bases and J dropped 8 bases, with 2 bases sitting between them. This CDR3 has 10 residues. Looked up from germline, CDR1 is DFQATT and CDR2 is SNEGSKA (reference sequence). CDR3 residues: CSARDHEQFF. The CDR3 coding sequence is TGCAGTGCTAGAGATCATGAGCAGTTCTTC.

This chain connects TRBV7-2 to TRBJ2-7; 10 nucleotides line up with TRBD1. This CDR3 spans 13 amino acids. Looked up from germline, CDR1 is SGHTA and CDR2 is FQGNSA. The ends lost 4 bases at V and 3 bases at J; junction bases unmatched: 0. CDR3 loop: CASSWTGGYEQYF. In nucleotides, the CDR3 is TGTGCCAGCAGCTGGACAGGGGGCTACGAGCAGTACTTC.

This clone was seen just once. This rearrangement joins TRBV13 to TRBJ2-7; D is unclear. Between the trimmed V and J ends, which lost 5 bases and 4 bases, there was a span of 18 bases. The CDR3 runs 15 residues. CDR1 is PRHDT, CDR2 FYEKMQ, per germline (reference sequence). CDR3 residues: CASSQYGPIGYEQYF. CDR3 DNA: TGTGCCAGCAGCCAATACGGACCCATCGGGTACGAGCAGTACTTC.

V and J are TRBV9 and TRBJ2-3; a possible D gene is TRBD2 (7 bases). Germline values: CDR1 SGDLS, CDR2 YYNGEE. The CDR3 runs to 19 residues. V dropped 3 bases and J dropped 5 bases, with 28 bases sitting between them. The CDR3 loop is CASSGSPGASGQPLDTQYF. The CDR3 DNA sequence: TGTGCCAGCAGCGGATCGCCGGGGGCTAGCGGACAACCGTTAGATACGCAGTATTTT.

In the case of this clone: The junction and the germline gene differ at one end; a read error may be behind it. CDR3 region: CASSNSRDTQYF. For the CDR3, the DNA is TGTGCCAGCAGTAACTCCCGAGATACGCAGTATTTT. The V call is TRBV6-5, the J call TRBJ2-3; D gene unclear. Germline V gene data show CDR1 as MNHEY and CDR2 as SVGAGI. The CDR3 has 12 amino acids.

The CDR3 sequence is CASSSGQHQETQYF. The CDR3 DNA is TGTGCCAGCAGCTCCGGACAGCACCAAGAGACCCAGTACTTC. The V and J genes are TRBV7-8 and TRBJ2-5; maybe TRBD1 (6 bases). Deletions cut 4 bases from V and 0 bases from J, with 9 bases between. Germline V gene data show CDR1 as SGHVS and CDR2 as FQNEAQ. The CDR3 is 14 residues long.

This clone was recorded a few times. This CDR3 is CASSLWQGGAFF. The CDR3 nucleotides are TGTGCCAGCAGTTTATGGCAGGGCGGAGCTTTCTTT. The genes are TRBV28 and TRBJ1-1; tentatively, D is TRBD1 (5 bases). V was cut by 0 bases and J by 10 bases, with 9 bases left in between. CDR3 length equals 12 residues. CDR1 and CDR2 from the germline V gene are MDHEN and SYDVKM.

The chain employs TRBV11-3 and TRBJ2-5, with 7 bases that match TRBD2. The CDR3 loop spans 16 amino acids. Trimming cost V 1 base and J 1 base; bases outside gene matches: 6. Germline V gene sequence: CDR1 SGHNT, CDR2 YENEEA. As DNA, the CDR3 is TGTGCCAGCAGCTTAGGGGTGCGGGAGACCCAAGAGACCCAGTACTTC. Its translation: CASSLGVRETQETQYF. Variable domain in full (rest from reference TRBV11-3 and TRBJ2-5): EAGVVQSPRYKIIEKKQPVAFWCNPISGHNTLYWYLQNLGQGPELLIRYENEEAVDDSQLPKDRFSAERLKGVDSTLKIQPAELGDSAVYLCASSLGVRETQETQYFGPGTRLLVL.

This clone was counted a single time. The chain combines TRBV19 with TRBJ2-5; D ambiguous. Germline V gene sequence: CDR1 LNHDA, CDR2 SQIVND (reference sequence). This CDR3 comprises 13 residues. V shed 7 bases and J shed 5 bases, with 14 bases lying between them. The CDR3 sequence: CASNPVAGETQYF. The CDR3 nucleotides read TGTGCCAGTAATCCAGTGGCCGGGGAGACCCAGTACTTC.

A word on this clone: The sample holds other DNA sequences that translate to the same CDR3. The chain combines TRBV4-1 with TRBJ2-7; D not certain. Trimming removed 0 bases at V and 3 bases at J, with 9 bases between. CDR1 MGHRA and CDR2 YSYEKL come from the germline V gene. The CDR3 totals 14 residues. CDR3 residues: CASSQDQYGYEQYF. The CDR3 bases are TGCGCCAGCAGCCAAGATCAGTACGGCTACGAGCAGTACTTC.

This clone was detected only a few times. The chain has TRBV7-7 and TRBJ2-1; D might be TRBD2 (6 bases). V was pared by 5 bases and J by 6 bases, with 17 bases between. CDR1 and CDR2 (germline): SSHAT, FNYEAQ (reference sequence). The CDR3 runs to 15 residues. CDR3 DNA sequence: TGTGCCAGCAGCCCCAACCCAGCGGGCTTCAATGAGCAGTTCTTC. It encodes CASSPNPAGFNEQFF. Full variable domain (missing parts from reference TRBV7-7 and TRBJ2-1): GAGVSQSPRYKVTKRGQDVTLRCDPISSHATLYWYQQALGQGPEFLTYFNYEAQPDKSGLPSDRFSAERPEGSISTLTIQRTEQRDSAMYRCASSPNPAGFNEQFFGPGTRLTVL.

The chain uses TRBV2 and TRBJ2-7; 7 nucleotides match TRBD2. The ends lost 10 bases at V and 4 bases at J; junction bases unmatched: 4. The CDR3 length is 11 residues. Germline V lookup: CDR1 SNHLY, CDR2 FYNNEI. Written as DNA, the CDR3 is TGTGCCATAACGCGGGGGTACGAGCAGTACTTC. Amino acid sequence: CAITRGYEQYF.

This sequence joins TRBV6-5 and TRBJ1-4, with D perhaps TRBD1 (5 bases). Germline V gene lookup returns CDR1 MNHEY and CDR2 SVGAGI. The CDR3 loop spans 15 amino acids. V lost 0 bases and J 6 bases, leaving 11 bases between the germline ends. The CDR3 nucleotides read TGTGCCAGCAGTTACTCGTATGGGACCTATGAAAAACTGTTTTTT. Its protein is CASSYSYGTYEKLFF.

CDR3 sequence reads: CASSYSPLSSTDTQYF. For the CDR3, the DNA is TGTGCCAGCAGTTATTCCCCTTTATCTAGCACAGATACGCAGTATTTT. The chain links TRBV6-5 to TRBJ2-3; D is uncertain. V shed 3 bases and J shed 0 bases, with 13 bases lying between them. The CDR3 length is 16 residues. Germline V gene data show CDR1 as MNHEY and CDR2 as SVGAGI.

The V and J genes are TRBV6-1 and TRBJ2-1; 10 nucleotides match TRBD2. CDR3 length: 15 amino acids. With V trimmed by 4 bases and J by 10 bases, 10 bases remained unmatched. Germline V gene lookup returns CDR1 MNHNS and CDR2 SASEGT. Here the CDR3 reads CASSATSGSSREQFF. The CDR3, as DNA: TGTGCCAGCAGTGCGACTAGCGGGTCCTCCCGGGAGCAGTTCTTC.

The chain carries TRBV2 and TRBJ2-5; 8 bases agree with TRBD2. The germline V gene has CDR1 SNHLY and CDR2 FYNNEI. This CDR3 region has 14 residues. After removal of 11 bases from V and 5 bases from J, the junction contained 13 bases not matched to a gene. The CDR3: CASRQRELRETQYF. The CDR3, as DNA: TGTGCCTCTCGGCAGCGGGAGCTCAGGGAGACCCAGTACTTC.